Each of the 6 T cell receptor beta chains below was sequenced from the same sample in a study of shared clonotypes between healthy human individuals. The data were produced by immunoSEQ multiplex PCR, yet TCRdb's version contains in-frame clones alone and is incomplete. The table records about 110,000 clones, around 65% of them present only once. Source material: memory CD8+ T cells sorted from blood. Subset: CD45RO+ cells pooled with CCR7-negative TemRA cells. These receptors were taken from a woman aged 25 to 39 in good health.

The chain has TRBV11-2 and TRBJ1-2, with a possible D match to TRBD1 (5 bases). The germline V gene has CDR1 SGHAT and CDR2 FQNNGV. The CDR3 length is 17 residues. Trimming stripped 5 bases from V and 0 bases from J, with 19 bases between. The CDR3 here is CASSNPSGGEPNYGYTF. The CDR3 DNA is TGTGCCAGCAGCAACCCCTCGGGGGGGGAACCTAACTATGGCTACACCTTC. Full variable domain (remainder filled in from reference TRBV11-2 and TRBJ1-2): EAGVAQSPRYKIIEKRQSVAFWCNPISGHATLYWYQQILGQGPKLLIQFQNNGVVDDSQLPKDRFSAERLKGVDSTLKIQPAKLEDSAVYLCASSNPSGGEPNYGYTFGSGTRLTVV.

This chain joins TRBV27 and TRBJ2-1; 9 nucleotides match TRBD2. Losses at the gene ends were 5 bases for V and 6 bases for J; bases not matched to a gene: 8. Germline CDR1 MNHEY, CDR2 SMNVEV (reference sequence). The CDR3 has 15 amino acids. CDR3 protein: CASSPIAGAINEQFF. In nucleotides, the CDR3 is TGTGCCAGCAGTCCCATAGCGGGAGCGATCAATGAGCAGTTCTTC.

The chain is built from TRBV5-4 and TRBJ1-4, with D unresolved. The CDR3 consists of 17 residues. CDR1 SGHNT and CDR2 YYREEE come from the germline V gene (reference sequence). V gave up 5 bases and J gave up 6 bases, with 23 bases separating them. CDR3 nucleotide sequence: TGTGCCAGCAGTTTCGCCCCCGGTGCGTCATCGGATGAAAAACTGTTTTTT. Protein product: CASSFAPGASSDEKLFF.

J is TRBJ2-7 and V is TRBV27; perhaps TRBD1 as D (6 bases). This CDR3 has 13 amino acids. Germline CDR1 reads MNHEY; CDR2 reads SMNVEV (reference sequence). The V and J ends lost 5 bases and 3 bases respectively, with 11 bases between them. In nucleotides, the CDR3 is TGTGCCAGCAGTCCGGGACACCTCTACGAGCAGTACTTC. This encodes CASSPGHLYEQYF.

V is TRBV13 and J is TRBJ2-7; D is possibly TRBD1 (5 bases). The CDR3 consists of 16 residues. V was shortened by 1 base and J by 4 bases, with 17 bases between the two germline ends. CDR1 is PRHDT, CDR2 FYEKMQ, per germline (reference sequence). CDR3 bases: TGTGCCAGCAGCTTAGAGGGTGGGTCCAAGGGGTACGAGCAGTACTTC. It encodes CASSLEGGSKGYEQYF.

The chain couples TRBV25-1 to TRBJ2-5, with D possibly matching TRBD1 (5 bases). CDR3 length: 17 amino acids. Between the trimmed V and J ends, which lost 3 bases and 1 base, there was a span of 18 bases. In germline, CDR1 is MGHDK, CDR2 SYGVNS. The DNA for the CDR3 is TGTGCCAGCAGTGACCGACAGTTTCGGGTAACCCAAGAGACCCAGTACTTC. This translates into CASSDRQFRVTQETQYF.